The 28 T cell receptor beta chains in this list originate from one sample, sequenced in a study of shared clonotypes between healthy human individuals. TCRdb's copy holds only in-frame clones and misses some; the assay was immunoSEQ multiplex PCR. Among just over 2,000,000 clones, 85% to 95% were seen once, and the ten largest hold around 0.13%. Specimen: naive CD4+ T cells sorted from blood. Subset described: CD45RA+ positively selected. The receptors derive from a man aged 18 to 30 in good health.

The J gene is TRBJ2-2, the V gene TRBV9; 10 nucleotides match TRBD2. CDR1 is SGDLS, CDR2 YYNGEE, per germline. This CDR3 is built from 16 residues. Trimming took 2 bases from V and 7 from J; bases not matched to a gene: 8. This CDR3 reads CASSVMGLASGGELFF. CDR3 sequence (DNA): TGTGCCAGCAGCGTCATGGGACTAGCGTCGGGCGGGGAGCTGTTTTTT.

The CDR3 sequence is CASSPGTSGSINSYEQYF. CDR3 bases: TGTGCCAGCAGCCCTGGGACTAGCGGGTCTATTAACTCCTACGAGCAGTACTTC. The chain joins TRBV5-4 to TRBJ2-7; 12 positions match TRBD2. V lost 4 bases and J lost 0; bases outside the gene matches: 11. Germline-derived CDR1 and CDR2 are SGHNT and YYREEE (reference sequence). The CDR3 has 18 residues.

The V and J genes are TRBV6-1 and TRBJ1-2; 8 bases agree with TRBD1. The CDR3 runs 14 residues. V lost 4 bases, J lost 2 bases, and 3 bases stayed unmatched. Germline CDR1 MNHNS, CDR2 SASEGT. CDR3: CASSVRGPNYGYTF. CDR3 bases: TGTGCCAGCAGTGTCAGGGGGCCGAACTATGGCTACACCTTC.

The rearrangement uses TRBV5-1 and TRBJ2-3; TRBD2 might be the D (6 bases). Trimming took 0 bases from V and 6 from J, leaving 17 bases between them. The CDR3 contains 16 residues. Germline V lookup: CDR1 SGHRS, CDR2 YFSETQ. CDR3: CASSLETQGGMDTQYF. Written as DNA, the CDR3 is TGCGCCAGCAGCTTGGAAACCCAGGGCGGGATGGATACGCAGTATTTT.

The V call is TRBV9, the J call TRBJ2-1; 7 bases are a match to TRBD2. V gave up 0 bases and J gave up 8 bases; unmatched junction bases: 8. Germline CDR1 SGDLS, CDR2 YYNGEE. CDR3 length equals 15 residues. The CDR3 here is CASSVAVGLVYEQFF. The CDR3 DNA follows: TGTGCCAGCAGCGTAGCCGTAGGACTAGTTTATGAGCAGTTCTTC.

This clone was detected only once. Here the CDR3 reads CASSYSPDPYNEQFF. The CDR3 nucleotides are TGTGCCAGCAGTTACTCGCCCGACCCTTACAATGAGCAGTTCTTC. V gene TRBV6-5 combines with J gene TRBJ2-1; D not resolved. The CDR3 contains 15 residues. Trimming stripped 0 bases from V and 4 bases from J, with 10 bases between. The germline V gene has CDR1 MNHEY and CDR2 SVGAGI.

This clone has just one count. The V and J genes are TRBV19 and TRBJ1-6, with TRBD1 as a possible D gene (6 bases). V was clipped by 5 bases and J by 9 bases, with 17 bases between them. From germline, CDR1 is LNHDA and CDR2 SQIVND (reference sequence). There are 15 residues in the CDR3. CDR3 nucleotide sequence: TGTGCCAGTAGTTCCCGACCTAGAGGGGGTTCACCCCTCCACTTT. Translated, it gives CASSSRPRGGSPLHF.

The V gene is TRBV6-1, the J gene TRBJ2-3, with TRBD1 identical over 12 bases. The CDR3 runs 15 residues. Looked up from germline, CDR1 is MNHNS and CDR2 is SASEGT. The V and J ends lost 7 bases and 6 bases, in that order; junction bases with no gene match: 8. The CDR3 sequence: CASIPGTGGADTQYF. CDR3 DNA: TGTGCCAGCATCCCCGGGACAGGGGGCGCGGATACGCAGTATTTT.

The V call is TRBV7-2, the J call TRBJ2-7; the match to TRBD2 covers 11 bases. The CDR3 covers 14 residues. In germline, CDR1 is SGHTA, CDR2 FQGNSA. Losses at the gene ends were 3 bases for V and 3 bases for J; bases not matched to a gene: 1. DNA of the CDR3: TGTGCCAGCAGCTTTAGCGGGGGGGTCTACGAGCAGTACTTC. This encodes CASSFSGGVYEQYF.

The chain is built from TRBV30 and TRBJ1-2; D remains unclear. Germline CDR1 reads GTSNPN; CDR2 reads SVGIG (reference sequence). V was cut by 3 bases and J by 4 bases, with 15 bases left in between. CDR3 size: 14 residues. In nucleotides, the CDR3 is TGTGCCTGGAGACCGAGGGCCGTATCCTATGGCTACACCTTC. Protein sequence: CAWRPRAVSYGYTF. The variable domain in full, completed from reference TRBV30 and TRBJ1-2, reads SQTIHQWPATLVQPVGSPLSLECTVEGTSNPNLYWYRQAAGRGLQLLFYSVGIGQISSEVPQNLSASRPQDRQFILSSKKLLLSDSGFYLCAWRPRAVSYGYTFGSGTRLTVV.

Concerning this clone itself: In the same sample, other DNA sequences code for this CDR3. The chain has TRBV5-1 and TRBJ2-2; D call uncertain. V shed 2 bases and J shed 1 base, with 3 bases lying between them. Looked up from germline, CDR1 is SGHRS and CDR2 is YFSETQ. The CDR3 loop spans 13 amino acids. As DNA, the CDR3 is TGCGCCAGCAGCTTCGAGAACACCGGGGAGCTGTTTTTT. Its protein product is CASSFENTGELFF.

The genes are TRBV9 and TRBJ2-7; TRBD2 aligns across 10 bases. CDR3 length equals 14 residues. CDR1 is SGDLS, CDR2 YYNGEE, per germline. Trimming removed 2 bases from V and 3 bases from J; junction bases left unmatched: 2. CDR3 sequence: CASSVVAGGYEQYF. CDR3 coding DNA: TGTGCCAGCAGCGTTGTAGCGGGAGGCTACGAGCAGTACTTC.

As regards this clone: The same CDR3 arises from other DNA sequences in this sample as well. The J gene is TRBJ2-3, the V gene TRBV5-1; D is unresolved. The CDR3 extends over 13 amino acids. The V and J ends lost 4 bases and 0 bases respectively, with 6 bases between them. Germline V gene lookup returns CDR1 SGHRS and CDR2 YFSETQ. Here the CDR3 DNA reads TGCGCCAGCAGCCCGTCTAGCACAGATACGCAGTATTTT. Residues: CASSPSSTDTQYF.

The chain recombines TRBV18 with TRBJ2-5; D gene ambiguous. Germline assignment: CDR1 KGHSH and CDR2 LQKENI. CDR3 length: 14 amino acids. V lost 0 bases and J 0 bases, leaving 5 bases between the germline ends. The CDR3 loop reads CASSPPGHQETQYF. DNA of the CDR3: TGTGCCAGCTCACCACCAGGGCACCAAGAGACCCAGTACTTC.

The rearrangement uses TRBV6-1 and TRBJ2-7; D is possibly TRBD1 (5 bases). CDR3 length equals 14 residues. V was trimmed by 8 bases and J by 2 bases, leaving 16 bases between them. Germline V gene lookup returns CDR1 MNHNS and CDR2 SASEGT. CDR3 amino acids: CASEERPGPYEQYF. For the CDR3, the DNA is TGTGCCAGCGAAGAGCGACCAGGGCCCTACGAGCAGTACTTC.

This clone appeared many times. The chain employs TRBV14 and TRBJ2-7, with D uncertain. The CDR3 totals 13 residues. V gave up 4 bases and J gave up 6 bases, with 13 bases separating them. In germline, CDR1 is SGHDN, CDR2 FVKESK. In DNA, the CDR3 is TGTGCCAGCAGCCCTCGGCCTCTGGGCGAGCAGTACTTC. Translating gives CASSPRPLGEQYF.

The gene calls are TRBV5-8 and TRBJ2-7; no clear D. This CDR3 is 15 amino acids long. With 2 bases removed from V and 0 bases from J, the gap between germline ends came to 12 bases. Germline V gene data show CDR1 as SGHTS and CDR2 as YDEGEE. CDR3 protein: CASSFGRPSSYEQYF. In DNA form, the CDR3 reads TGTGCCAGCAGCTTCGGCAGGCCGAGCTCCTACGAGCAGTACTTC.

The chain employs TRBV30 and TRBJ2-7; 8 bases align to TRBD1. The V gene end was trimmed by 5 bases and the J gene end by 5 bases; junction bases not matched to a gene: 5. Germline V gives CDR1 GTSNPN, CDR2 SVGIG (reference sequence). This CDR3 is built from 12 residues. The CDR3 is CAWDRGSHEQYF. CDR3 DNA sequence: TGTGCCTGGGACAGGGGATCCCACGAGCAGTACTTC.

This chain joins TRBV5-6 and TRBJ1-4, with a possible D match to TRBD1 (5 bases). The CDR3 has 16 residues. From germline, CDR1 is SGHDT and CDR2 YYEEEE. V dropped 0 bases and J dropped 3 bases, with 12 bases sitting between them. The CDR3: CASSLVAGRSNEKLFF. CDR3 nucleotide sequence: TGTGCCAGCAGCTTGGTCGCAGGGAGGTCTAATGAAAAACTGTTTTTT.

The V call is TRBV2, the J call TRBJ2-7; tentatively, D is TRBD1 (5 bases). From germline, CDR1 is SNHLY and CDR2 FYNNEI. The CDR3 is 15 residues long. Between the trimmed V and J ends, which lost 6 bases and 0 bases, there was a span of 15 bases. CDR3 coding DNA: TGTGCCAGCAGCTACAGGATAATTGCCTCCTACGAGCAGTACTTC. Translation gives CASSYRIIASYEQYF.

This clone was recorded once. The chain employs TRBV11-3 and TRBJ2-5; 10 nucleotides align to TRBD1. This CDR3 region has 16 residues. J was trimmed by 5 bases and V by 9 bases; bases with no gene match: 15. Germline V gene lookup returns CDR1 SGHNT and CDR2 YENEEA. The CDR3 protein is CARMRAGDRGMETQYF. CDR3 sequence (DNA): TGTGCCAGGATGAGGGCGGGGGACAGGGGTATGGAGACCCAGTACTTC.

The gene calls are TRBV9 and TRBJ2-2; either TRBD1 or TRBD2 may supply D (5 bases each). The CDR3 runs 16 residues. Trimming removed 0 bases at V and 5 bases at J, with 14 bases between. Germline V gives CDR1 SGDLS, CDR2 YYNGEE. CDR3 region: CASSVAEGPLTGELFF. The CDR3 DNA sequence: TGTGCCAGCAGCGTAGCTGAGGGACCGCTGACCGGGGAGCTGTTTTTT.

In regard to this clone: A much larger clone lies a single base off, so this may be a read error. The chain joins TRBV27 to TRBJ1-6; D call uncertain. V lost 5 bases and J lost 0, with 8 bases in between. Germline loops: CDR1 MNHEY, CDR2 SMNVEV (reference sequence). This CDR3 contains 15 residues. The CDR3 protein is CASSPQSSYNSPLHF. In DNA form, the CDR3 reads TGTGCCAGCAGTCCACAGAGCTCCTATAATTCACCCCTCCACTTT.

The chain has TRBV5-6 and TRBJ2-2; 9 nucleotides line up with TRBD1. Germline lookup yields CDR1 SGHDT and CDR2 YYEEEE. The CDR3 has 16 residues. The trim removed 2 bases at V and 6 bases at J, leaving 8 bases unmatched. CDR3: CASSLDRDRDAGELFF. The CDR3 DNA is TGTGCCAGCAGCTTAGACAGGGACAGGGACGCCGGGGAGCTGTTTTTT.

The V call is TRBV27, the J call TRBJ2-7; D remains ambiguous. CDR1 is MNHEY and CDR2 is SMNVEV in the germline V gene (reference sequence). V lost 2 bases and J lost 4, with 15 bases in between. The CDR3 extends over 15 amino acids. The CDR3 region has the DNA TGTGCCAGCAGTTTAGTTATGTCGTACCAATACGAGCAGTACTTC. Protein: CASSLVMSYQYEQYF.

The chain recombines TRBV7-9 with TRBJ2-7; TRBD1 matches 9 bases. V lost 0 bases to trimming and J lost 2 bases; unmatched junction nucleotides: 5. The CDR3 has 16 residues. From germline, CDR1 is SEHNR and CDR2 FQNEAQ (reference sequence). CDR3 in DNA: TGTGCCAGCAGCTTAGCCGGGACAGGGTTCCCCTACGAGCAGTACTTC. Encoded protein: CASSLAGTGFPYEQYF.

This rearrangement joins TRBV4-1 to TRBJ2-7, with 11 bases fitting TRBD1. From germline, CDR1 is MGHRA and CDR2 YSYEKL. With 5 bases clipped from V and 5 bases from J, the junction kept 11 bases outside the gene matches. The CDR3 sequence is 16 residues long. CDR3 protein: CASSSTPGQGVHEQYF. For the CDR3, the DNA is TGCGCCAGCAGCTCAACTCCGGGACAGGGGGTTCACGAGCAGTACTTC.

This clone was recorded a few times. The rearrangement joins TRBV12-5 to TRBJ1-1, with D uncertain. CDR1 and CDR2 from the germline V gene are LGHNT and FRNRAP. Trimming shortened V by 9 bases and J by 4 bases, and 6 bases separated the two germline ends. The CDR3 covers 10 residues. The CDR3, as DNA: TGTGCTAGCCTTGTCACTGAAGCTTTCTTT. It yields the protein CASLVTEAFF.